Each of the 30 T cell receptor beta chains below was sequenced from the same sample in a study of blood T cell repertoires in COVID-19. Some clones are missing from TCRdb's copy, which holds only in-frame ones; the method was immunoSEQ multiplex PCR. The sample lists approximately 170,000 clones; 82% were seen once. The source material was peripheral blood. Every receptor here comes from a woman of 80 years or more with active or convalescent COVID-19.

The chain combines TRBV3-1 (or the pseudogene TRBV3-2) with TRBJ2-7; 7 bases are shared with TRBD2. Germline CDR1 reads LGHDT; CDR2 reads YNNKEL (reference sequence). The CDR3 spans 15 residues. V dropped 0 bases and J dropped 7; count of bases not matched to a gene: 9. As DNA, the CDR3 is TGTGCCAGCAGCCAAGATCTAGCGGTTTGGGGGGAGCAGTACTTC. Translating gives CASSQDLAVWGEQYF.

The chain uses TRBV5-4 and TRBJ1-2; no clear D. The germline V gene encodes CDR1 SGHNT and CDR2 YYREEE (reference sequence). V lost 0 bases, J lost 4 bases, and 7 bases lay in between. The CDR3 loop spans 13 amino acids. CDR3 in amino acids: CASSLVQRYGYTF. The DNA of the CDR3 is TGTGCCAGCAGCTTGGTTCAGCGCTATGGCTACACCTTC.

The chain has TRBV2 and TRBJ1-5, with TRBD1 as a possible D gene (6 bases). This CDR3 contains 15 residues. V gave up 2 bases and J gave up 6 bases, with 14 bases separating them. Germline-derived CDR1 and CDR2 are SNHLY and FYNNEI. CDR3 nucleotides: TGTGCCAGCAGTGAAACCCGAGGGGGGGCTCAGCCCCAGCATTTT. It translates to CASSETRGGAQPQHF.

This chain connects TRBV14 to TRBJ2-1; 14 bases agree with TRBD2. The V gene's germline CDR1 is SGHDN and CDR2 FVKESK. The trim removed 0 bases at V and 0 bases at J, leaving 10 bases unmatched. This CDR3 is 21 amino acids long. Here the CDR3 reads CASSQEFRGLAGDRSYNEQFF. CDR3 DNA sequence: TGTGCCAGCAGCCAAGAATTTCGGGGACTAGCGGGGGACCGCTCCTACAATGAGCAGTTCTTC.

V and J are TRBV29-1 and TRBJ2-7; TRBD2 is a possible D gene (5 bases). The germline V gene encodes CDR1 SQVTM and CDR2 ANQGSEA. Trimming pared 5 bases from V and 3 bases from J, leaving 11 bases between. This CDR3 region has 12 residues. Here the CDR3 reads CSVSTSYYEQYF. The CDR3 DNA sequence: TGCAGCGTTTCAACTAGTTACTACGAGCAGTACTTC.

Turning to this clone: At one boundary the junction diverges from the germline segment, which might be a read error. This rearrangement joins TRBV6-1 to TRBJ2-1, with D possibly matching TRBD2 (5 bases). Germline assignment: CDR1 MNHNS and CDR2 SASEGT. The CDR3 sequence is 12 residues long. The CDR3 DNA reads TGTGCCAGCAGTGAGGGGTCCGGGAAGTGGCTCTTC. It codes for CASSEGSGKWLF.

This chain connects TRBV6-1 to TRBJ2-3; no reliable D call. The length of the CDR3 is 15 residues. The germline gives CDR1 MNHNS, CDR2 SASEGT. Trimming removed 1 base at V and 1 base at J, with 9 bases between. The CDR3 coding sequence is TGTGCCAGCAGTGAAGGAGGCTCAGGCACAGATACGCAGTATTTT. Its translation: CASSEGGSGTDTQYF.

The chain has TRBV19 and TRBJ1-2; possible D gene TRBD1, 6 bases. CDR3 length: 13 amino acids. V lost 7 bases and J 2 bases, leaving 11 bases between the germline ends. CDR1 is LNHDA, CDR2 SQIVND, per germline (reference sequence). CDR3 sequence: CASTFGQNYGYTF. The CDR3 nucleotides are TGTGCCAGTACTTTTGGACAGAACTATGGCTACACCTTC.

The genes are TRBV6-5 and TRBJ2-7; D might be TRBD1 (5 bases). This CDR3 region has 13 residues. Germline V gene sequence: CDR1 MNHEY, CDR2 SVGAGI. V lost 5 bases and J lost 4, with 12 bases in between. CDR3 amino acids: CASSRTLNYEQYF. In DNA, the CDR3 is TGTGCCAGCAGTCGGACACTTAATTACGAGCAGTACTTC.

The rearrangement links TRBV18 to TRBJ2-2, with D possibly TRBD2 on 6 matching bases. V was pared by 5 bases and J by 0 bases, with 13 bases between. Germline loops: CDR1 KGHSH, CDR2 LQKENI. The length of the CDR3 is 16 residues. The CDR3 region has the DNA TGTGCCAGCTCAAGCCTTGGGACTTCGAACACCGGGGAGCTGTTTTTT. This gives the protein CASSSLGTSNTGELFF. Full variable domain (remainder filled in from reference TRBV18 and TRBJ2-2): NAGVMQNPRHLVRRRGQEARLRCSPMKGHSHVYWYRQLPEEGLKFMVYLQKENIIDESGMPKERFSAEFPKEGPSILRIQQVVRGDSAAYFCASSSLGTSNTGELFFGEGSRLTVL.

The J gene is TRBJ2-2, the V gene TRBV6-2 or TRBV6-3; TRBD1 matches at 8 bases. Germline V gene sequence: CDR1 MNHEY, CDR2 SVGEGT. CDR3 size: 16 residues. The junction had 7 bases not matched to a gene; V was cut back by 2 bases and J by 5 bases. DNA for the CDR3: TGTGCCAGCAGTTACATCCCGGGACAGGCGACCGGGGAGCTGTTTTTT. Its protein is CASSYIPGQATGELFF.

The chain employs TRBV12-2 and TRBJ1-5. TRBV12-2 is termed a pseudogene. This CDR3 region has 15 residues. CDR3 sequence (DNA): TGTGCAAGTCGCTTAGACCGAAAGGCACGGGAGCCCCAGCATTTT. Protein product: CASRLDRKAREPQHF.

J is TRBJ2-2 and V is TRBV7-6, with 7 bases fitting TRBD1. The CDR3 is 16 amino acids. Germline CDR1 is SGHVS and CDR2 is FNYEAQ. V lost 2 bases and J lost 4; bases outside the gene matches: 7. The CDR3 bases are TGTGCCAGCAGCTTACAGGGGACAGTTGCCACCGGGGAGCTGTTTTTT. Amino acid sequence: CASSLQGTVATGELFF.

The V gene is TRBV6-1, the J gene TRBJ1-2; D not certain. V was shortened by 4 bases and J by 5 bases, with 20 bases between the two germline ends. The CDR3 has 16 amino acids. The germline CDR1 and CDR2 sequences are MNHNS and SASEGT. CDR3 protein: CASSVLADTVSYGYTF. In nucleotides, the CDR3 is TGTGCCAGCAGTGTCCTCGCAGACACCGTCTCTTATGGCTACACCTTC.

The chain recombines TRBV28 with TRBJ1-2; 8 bases fit TRBD1. This CDR3 spans 14 amino acids. Germline-derived CDR1 and CDR2 are MDHEN and SYDVKM. Unmatched junction bases numbered 10, after V lost 4 bases and J lost 9 bases. The DNA of the CDR3 is TGTGCCAGCAGTTCACCTCGGACAGGGCTGAGCTACACCTTC. Translation: CASSSPRTGLSYTF.

J is TRBJ2-7 and V is TRBV10-1; D might be TRBD1 (6 bases). Trimming cost V 6 bases and J 6 bases, with 15 bases left between them. This CDR3 has 13 residues. The germline V gene has CDR1 WNHNN and CDR2 SYGVQD (reference sequence). CDR3 residues: CASSKDSPSEQYF. DNA of the CDR3: TGCGCCAGCAGCAAGGACAGCCCCTCCGAGCAGTACTTC.

The gene calls are TRBV7-3 and TRBJ2-7, with 14 nucleotides matching TRBD2. This CDR3 has 16 amino acids. V lost 3 bases and J lost 5; bases outside the gene matches: 6. From germline, CDR1 is SGHTA and CDR2 FQGTGA. The CDR3 DNA sequence: TGTGCCAGCAGCTTTGGCGGACTAGCGGGAGGCGACGAGCAGTACTTC. The encoded protein is CASSFGGLAGGDEQYF.

The chain links TRBV28 to TRBJ1-3; weak D call: TRBD1 (5 bases). Germline V CDR1 and CDR2: MDHEN, SYDVKM. This CDR3 comprises 15 residues. Trimming removed 8 bases from V and 0 bases from J, with 14 bases in between. Written as DNA, the CDR3 is TGTGCCAGCGTATCAGGGTCCTACTCTGGAAACACCATATATTTT. Residues: CASVSGSYSGNTIYF.

Concerning this clone itself: One end of the junction is discordant with germline, which a read error may explain. The chain links TRBV11-2 to TRBJ1-2, with no clear D. In germline, CDR1 is SGHAT, CDR2 FQNNGV. The CDR3 extends over 14 amino acids. The CDR3 sequence: CASSLGPDQVQSLF. The CDR3 DNA reads as TGTGCCAGCAGCTTAGGCCCTGATCAGGTACAATCGCTCTTC.

The rearrangement uses TRBV28 and TRBJ1-2; the match to TRBD1 covers 9 bases. The V gene's germline CDR1 is MDHEN and CDR2 SYDVKM. The CDR3 consists of 15 residues. V lost 6 bases and J lost 8; bases outside the gene matches: 13. The CDR3 nucleotides are TGTGCCAGCAGCCGCCGGGACAGGGTCTCCAGCGGCTACACCTTC. Translation: CASSRRDRVSSGYTF.

V and J are TRBV18 and TRBJ2-2, with 7 bases identical to TRBD2. This CDR3 comprises 16 residues. Germline trimming cut 3 bases from V and 1 base from J; bases unmatched to any gene: 5. Germline CDR1 reads KGHSH; CDR2 reads LQKENI. CDR3 nucleotide sequence: TGTGCCAGCTCACCCCGGGGAGGGGTGAACACCGGGGAGCTGTTTTTT. It is translated as CASSPRGGVNTGELFF.

CDR3 protein: CASSETPGLADYNEQFF. The CDR3 region has the DNA TGTGCCAGCAGCGAGACCCCGGGACTAGCGGATTACAATGAGCAGTTCTTC. The V gene is TRBV2, the J gene TRBJ2-1, with TRBD2 identical over 11 bases. V shed 6 bases and J 4 bases; nucleotides not matched to a gene: 11. The germline V gene encodes CDR1 SNHLY and CDR2 FYNNEI. The CDR3 length is 17 residues.

J is TRBJ1-2 and V is TRBV25-1, with 8 nucleotides matching TRBD1. Trimming cost V 8 bases and J 10 bases; bases outside gene matches: 9. The CDR3 length is 12 residues. Per germline, CDR1 MGHDK and CDR2 SYGVNS. CDR3 DNA: TGTGCCAGCTCCGGGACAGGCATTGACTACACCTTC. The encoded protein is CASSGTGIDYTF.

The V and J genes are TRBV25-1 and TRBJ2-7, with a tentative D call TRBD2 (6 bases). The V gene lost 8 bases and the J gene lost 0 bases, with 8 bases spanning the gap. Germline assignment: CDR1 MGHDK and CDR2 SYGVNS. This CDR3 has 12 residues. Written as DNA, the CDR3 is TGTGCCAGCTCTAGCGACTCCTACGAGCAGTACTTC. Translating gives CASSSDSYEQYF.

The gene calls are TRBV21-1 and TRBJ2-4; the D call TRBD2 from the table was never checked on the DNA. TRBV21-1 is flagged as a pseudogene. The CDR3 loop spans 17 amino acids. For the CDR3, the DNA is TGTGCCAGCAGGCGAAGGGAGGTTTCCCTACCCAAAAACATTCAGTACTTC. Translating it yields CASRRREVSLPKNIQYF.

The chain links TRBV18 to TRBJ2-2; D perhaps matches TRBD1 (6 bases). This CDR3 has 15 residues. Trimming shortened V by 3 bases and J by 0 bases, and 8 bases separated the two germline ends. Germline V CDR1 and CDR2: KGHSH, LQKENI. CDR3 DNA sequence: TGTGCCAGCTCACCCACAGGGCCGAACACCGGGGAGCTGTTTTTT. It specifies CASSPTGPNTGELFF.

The chain uses TRBV3-1 (or the pseudogene TRBV3-2) and TRBJ1-6, with D possibly being TRBD1 (6 bases). This CDR3 spans 14 amino acids. Trimming took off 4 bases at V and 7 bases at J, with 11 bases between the two ends. Germline lookup yields CDR1 LGHDT and CDR2 YNNKEL (reference sequence). The CDR3 reads CASSLRGGNSPLHF. CDR3 in DNA: TGTGCCAGCAGCCTTAGGGGGGGGAATTCACCCCTCCACTTT.

This clone was seen a single time. This chain connects TRBV11-2 to TRBJ1-1; no clear D. The CDR3 loop spans 14 amino acids. Trimming took 2 bases from V and 4 from J, leaving 11 bases between them. CDR1 is SGHAT and CDR2 is FQNNGV in the germline V gene. This CDR3 is CASSLMVPGTEAFF. In DNA, the CDR3 is TGTGCCAGCAGCTTAATGGTTCCGGGCACTGAAGCTTTCTTT.

The rearrangement uses TRBV6-5 and TRBJ2-5; no clear D. This CDR3 comprises 15 residues. V was shortened by 6 bases and J by 5 bases, with 19 bases between the two germline ends. Germline lookup yields CDR1 MNHEY and CDR2 SVGAGI. The CDR3 loop reads CASRPRPGSPETQYF. The CDR3 DNA follows: TGTGCCAGCAGACCCAGGCCAGGTAGTCCGGAGACCCAGTACTTC.

The V call is TRBV4-1, the J call TRBJ1-2; 7 nucleotides match TRBD1. Per the germline V gene, CDR1 is MGHRA and CDR2 is YSYEKL. The junction had 7 bases not matched to a gene; V was cut back by 2 bases and J by 1 base. The CDR3 covers 16 residues. The CDR3 nucleotides are TGCGCCAGCAGCCAACCTAGACAGGGTGTTAACTATGGCTACACCTTC. Translation gives CASSQPRQGVNYGYTF.